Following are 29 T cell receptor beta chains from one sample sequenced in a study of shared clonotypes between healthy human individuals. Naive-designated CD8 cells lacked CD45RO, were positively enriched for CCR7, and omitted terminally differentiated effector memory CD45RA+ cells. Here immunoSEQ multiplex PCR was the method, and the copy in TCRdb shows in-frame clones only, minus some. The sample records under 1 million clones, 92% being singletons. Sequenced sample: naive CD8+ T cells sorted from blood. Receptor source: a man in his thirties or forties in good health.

CDR3 region: CASSQVRGGSSYNEQFF. The CDR3 nucleotides read TGTGCCAGCAGCCAAGTTCGTGGCGGGAGCTCCTACAATGAGCAGTTCTTC. V and J are TRBV14 and TRBJ2-1, with 7 bases fitting TRBD2. V dropped 1 base and J dropped 0; count of bases not matched to a gene: 6. The CDR3 has 17 amino acids. The germline gives CDR1 SGHDN, CDR2 FVKESK.

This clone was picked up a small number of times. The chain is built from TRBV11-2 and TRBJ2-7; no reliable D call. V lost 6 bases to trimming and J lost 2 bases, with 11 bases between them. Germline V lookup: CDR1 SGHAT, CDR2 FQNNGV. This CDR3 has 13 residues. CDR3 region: CASSLGTPYEQYF. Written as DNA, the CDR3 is TGTGCCAGCAGTTTGGGAACGCCCTACGAGCAGTACTTC. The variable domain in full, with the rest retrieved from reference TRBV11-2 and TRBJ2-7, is EAGVAQSPRYKIIEKRQSVAFWCNPISGHATLYWYQQILGQGPKLLIQFQNNGVVDDSQLPKDRFSAERLKGVDSTLKIQPAKLEDSAVYLCASSLGTPYEQYFGPGTRLTVT.

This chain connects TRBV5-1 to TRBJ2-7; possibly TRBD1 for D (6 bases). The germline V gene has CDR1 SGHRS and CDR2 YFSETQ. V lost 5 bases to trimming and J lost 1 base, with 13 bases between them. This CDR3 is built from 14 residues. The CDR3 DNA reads TGCGCCAGCAGTTCACAGGGAGAGTCCTACGAGCAGTACTTC. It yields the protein CASSSQGESYEQYF.

CDR3 protein: CASTLGDRGPQGNQPQHF. The CDR3 nucleotides read TGTGCCAGTACCCTGGGGGACAGGGGGCCCCAGGGGAATCAGCCCCAGCATTTT. V is TRBV19 and J is TRBJ1-5, with TRBD1 identical over 12 bases. The CDR3 runs to 18 residues. Per germline, CDR1 LNHDA and CDR2 SQIVND (reference sequence). J gave up 4 bases and V 7 bases, and 14 bases lay outside the gene matches.

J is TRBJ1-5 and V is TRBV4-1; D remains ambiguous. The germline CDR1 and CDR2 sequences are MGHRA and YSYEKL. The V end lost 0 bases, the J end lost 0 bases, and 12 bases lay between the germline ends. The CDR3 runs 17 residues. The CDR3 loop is CASSQESTEYSNQPQHF. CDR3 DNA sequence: TGCGCCAGCAGCCAAGAAAGTACAGAGTATAGCAATCAGCCCCAGCATTTT.

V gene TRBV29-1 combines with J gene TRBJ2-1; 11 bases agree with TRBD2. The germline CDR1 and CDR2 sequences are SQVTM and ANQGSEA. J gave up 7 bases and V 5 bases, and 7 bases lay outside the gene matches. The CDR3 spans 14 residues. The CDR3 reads CSVRSASGRNEQFF. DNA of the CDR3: TGCAGCGTTAGGTCGGCTAGCGGGAGGAATGAGCAGTTCTTC.

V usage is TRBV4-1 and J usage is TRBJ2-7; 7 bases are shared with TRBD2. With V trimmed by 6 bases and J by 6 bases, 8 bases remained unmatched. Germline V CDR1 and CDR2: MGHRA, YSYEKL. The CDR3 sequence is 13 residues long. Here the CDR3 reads CASSRAGVAEQYF. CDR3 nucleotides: TGCGCCAGCAGTCGGGCGGGAGTAGCCGAGCAGTACTTC.

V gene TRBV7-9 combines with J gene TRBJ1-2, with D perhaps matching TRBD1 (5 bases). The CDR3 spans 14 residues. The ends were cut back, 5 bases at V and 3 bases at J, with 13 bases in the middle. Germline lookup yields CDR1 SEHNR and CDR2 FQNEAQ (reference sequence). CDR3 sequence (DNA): TGTGCCAGCAGCCCGCCTGGGGGGTACTATGGCTACACCTTC. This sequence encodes CASSPPGGYYGYTF.

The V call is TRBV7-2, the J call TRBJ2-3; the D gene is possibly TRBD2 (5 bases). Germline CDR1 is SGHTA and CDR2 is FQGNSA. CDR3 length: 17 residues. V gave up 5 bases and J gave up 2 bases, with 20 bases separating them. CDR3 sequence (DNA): TGTGCCAGCAGCCCACAGCGGCCGGGTTGGGACACAGATACGCAGTATTTT. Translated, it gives CASSPQRPGWDTDTQYF.

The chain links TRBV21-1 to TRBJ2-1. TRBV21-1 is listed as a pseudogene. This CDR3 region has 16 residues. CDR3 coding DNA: TGTGCCAGCAGCCCCGCGGTTTTTGGAACTACAGATGAGCAGTTCTTC. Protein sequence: CASSPAVFGTTDEQFF.

The CDR3 spells CASSPRLAGGHSQSYEQYF. CDR3 nucleotide sequence: TGTGCCAGCAGCCCCAGACTAGCGGGAGGACACTCTCAATCCTACGAGCAGTACTTC. This chain links TRBV7-6 with TRBJ2-7; 13 bases line up with TRBD2. The V gene's germline CDR1 is SGHVS and CDR2 FNYEAQ. V lost 5 bases to trimming and J lost 1 base; unmatched junction nucleotides: 14. CDR3 size: 19 residues.

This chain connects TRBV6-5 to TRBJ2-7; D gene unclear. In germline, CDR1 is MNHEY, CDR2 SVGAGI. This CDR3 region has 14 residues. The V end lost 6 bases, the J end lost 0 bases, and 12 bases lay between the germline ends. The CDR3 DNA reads TGTGCCAGCAGCCCTAGAACCAGCTCCTACGAGCAGTACTTC. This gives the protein CASSPRTSSYEQYF.

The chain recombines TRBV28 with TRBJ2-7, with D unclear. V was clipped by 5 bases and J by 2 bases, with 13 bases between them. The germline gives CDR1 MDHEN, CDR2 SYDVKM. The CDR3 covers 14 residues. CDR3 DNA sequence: TGTGCCAGCAGTCGGACGGGTGAACCCTACGAGCAGTACTTC. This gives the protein CASSRTGEPYEQYF.

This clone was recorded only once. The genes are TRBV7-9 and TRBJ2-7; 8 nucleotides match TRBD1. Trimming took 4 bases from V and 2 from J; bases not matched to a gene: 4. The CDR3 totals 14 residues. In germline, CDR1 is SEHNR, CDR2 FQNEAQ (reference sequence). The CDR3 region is CASSSGTGAYEQYF. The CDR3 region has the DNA TGTGCCAGCAGCTCCGGGACAGGAGCCTACGAGCAGTACTTC.

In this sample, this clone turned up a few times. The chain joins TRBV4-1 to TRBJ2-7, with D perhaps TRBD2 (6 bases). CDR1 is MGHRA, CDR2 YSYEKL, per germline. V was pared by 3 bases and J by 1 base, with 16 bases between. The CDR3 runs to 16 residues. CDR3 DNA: TGCGCCAGCAGCCAGAGCTCGGCGGGGCTATCCTACGAGCAGTACTTC. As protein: CASSQSSAGLSYEQYF.

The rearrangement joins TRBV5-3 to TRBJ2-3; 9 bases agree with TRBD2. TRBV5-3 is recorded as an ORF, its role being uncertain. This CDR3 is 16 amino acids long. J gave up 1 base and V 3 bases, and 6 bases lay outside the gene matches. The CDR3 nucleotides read TGTGCCAGAAGCTGGACTAGCGAATTGGGCACAGATACGCAGTATTTT. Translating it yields CARSWTSELGTDTQYF.

The DNA of the CDR3 is TGTGCCAGCAGCCCTGGAAGGCCCCAGCATTTT. Its protein is CASSPGRPQHF. The chain carries TRBV9 and TRBJ1-5; the D is unclear. This CDR3 has 11 amino acids. Germline V gene data show CDR1 as SGDLS and CDR2 as YYNGEE. Trimming pared 4 bases from V and 9 bases from J, leaving 8 bases between.

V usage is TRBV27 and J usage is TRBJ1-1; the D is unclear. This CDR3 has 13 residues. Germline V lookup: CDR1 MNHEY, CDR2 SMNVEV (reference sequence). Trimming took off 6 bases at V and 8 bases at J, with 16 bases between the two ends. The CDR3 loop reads CASRSSLTGEAFF. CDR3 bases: TGTGCCAGCAGATCCTCCCTGACCGGAGAAGCTTTCTTT.

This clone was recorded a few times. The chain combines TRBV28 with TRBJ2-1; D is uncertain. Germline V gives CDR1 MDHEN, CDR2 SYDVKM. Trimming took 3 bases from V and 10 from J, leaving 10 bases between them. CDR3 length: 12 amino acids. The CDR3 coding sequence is TGTGCCAGCAGTTTTGGTAGCCAGGAGCAGTTCTTC. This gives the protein CASSFGSQEQFF. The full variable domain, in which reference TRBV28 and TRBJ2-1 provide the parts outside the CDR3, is DVKVTQSSRYLVKRTGEKVFLECVQDMDHENMFWYRQDPGLGLRLIYFSYDVKMKEKGDIPEGYSVSREKKERFSLILESASTNQTSMYLCASSFGSQEQFFGPGTRLTVL.

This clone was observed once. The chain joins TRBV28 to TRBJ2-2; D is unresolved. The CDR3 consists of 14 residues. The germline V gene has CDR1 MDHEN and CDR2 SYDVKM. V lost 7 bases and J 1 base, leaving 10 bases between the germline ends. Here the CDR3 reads CASIRVVNTGELFF. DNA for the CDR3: TGTGCCAGCATACGGGTAGTGAACACCGGGGAGCTGTTTTTT.

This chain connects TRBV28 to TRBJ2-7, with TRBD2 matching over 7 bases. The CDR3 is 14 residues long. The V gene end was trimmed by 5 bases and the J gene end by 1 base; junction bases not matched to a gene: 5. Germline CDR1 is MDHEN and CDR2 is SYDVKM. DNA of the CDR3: TGTGCCAGCAGTACGTGGGGGGGGTCCTACGAGCAGTACTTC. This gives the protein CASSTWGGSYEQYF.

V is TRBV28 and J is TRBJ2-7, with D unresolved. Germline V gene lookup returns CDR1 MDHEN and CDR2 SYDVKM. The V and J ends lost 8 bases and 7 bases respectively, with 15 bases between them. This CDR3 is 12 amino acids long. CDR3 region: CASQVLRGEQYF. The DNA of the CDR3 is TGTGCCAGCCAAGTCCTACGTGGGGAGCAGTACTTC.

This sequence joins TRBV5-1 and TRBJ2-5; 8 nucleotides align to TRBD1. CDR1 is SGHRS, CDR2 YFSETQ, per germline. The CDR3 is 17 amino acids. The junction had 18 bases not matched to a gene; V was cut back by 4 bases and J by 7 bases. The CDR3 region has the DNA TGCGCCAGCAGCCCAGGACAGGGCCATCAGAGTGAAGGGACCCAGTACTTC. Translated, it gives CASSPGQGHQSEGTQYF. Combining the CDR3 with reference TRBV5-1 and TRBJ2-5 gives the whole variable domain KAGVTQTPRYLIKTRGQQVTLSCSPISGHRSVSWYQQTPGQGLQFLFEYFSETQRNKGNFPGRFSGRQFSNSRSEMNVSTLELGDSALYLCASSPGQGHQSEGTQYFGPGTRLLVL.

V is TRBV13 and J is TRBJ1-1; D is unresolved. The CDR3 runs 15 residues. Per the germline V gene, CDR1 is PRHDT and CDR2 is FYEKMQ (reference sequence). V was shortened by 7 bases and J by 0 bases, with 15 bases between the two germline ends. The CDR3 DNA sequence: TGTGCCAGCAAGGAAACCCCTTTCATGAACACTGAAGCTTTCTTT. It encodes CASKETPFMNTEAFF.

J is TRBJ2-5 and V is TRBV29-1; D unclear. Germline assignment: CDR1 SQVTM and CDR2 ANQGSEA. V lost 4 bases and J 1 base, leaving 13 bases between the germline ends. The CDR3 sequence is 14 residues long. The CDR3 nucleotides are TGCAGCGTTGTTACACAAAGAGGCCAAGAGACCCAGTACTTC. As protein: CSVVTQRGQETQYF. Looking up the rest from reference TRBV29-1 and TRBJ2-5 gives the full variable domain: SAVISQKPSRDICQRGTSLTIQCQVDSQVTMMFWYRQQPGQSLTLIATANQGSEATYESGFVIDKFPISRPNLTFSTLTVSNMSPEDSSIYLCSVVTQRGQETQYFGPGTRLLVL.

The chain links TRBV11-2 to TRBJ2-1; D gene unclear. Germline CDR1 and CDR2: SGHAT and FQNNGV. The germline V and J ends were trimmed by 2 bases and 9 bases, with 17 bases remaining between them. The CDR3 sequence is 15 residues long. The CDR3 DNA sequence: TGTGCCAGCAGCTTATTAACCCCGACGGTGGGTGAGCAGTTCTTC. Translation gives CASSLLTPTVGEQFF.

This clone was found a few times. The CDR3, as DNA: TGTGCCAGCAGTTCGGCCGGGACAGGATCCTACGAGCAGTACTTC. Translating gives CASSSAGTGSYEQYF. The rearrangement uses TRBV7-8 and TRBJ2-7; 8 bases fit TRBD1. This CDR3 has 15 amino acids. Germline V gives CDR1 SGHVS, CDR2 FQNEAQ. Losses at the gene ends were 6 bases for V and 1 base for J; bases not matched to a gene: 8.

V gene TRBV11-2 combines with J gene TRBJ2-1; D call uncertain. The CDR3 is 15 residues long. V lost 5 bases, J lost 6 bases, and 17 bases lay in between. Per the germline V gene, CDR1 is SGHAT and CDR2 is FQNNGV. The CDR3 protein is CASSPQALLSNEQFF. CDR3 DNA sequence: TGTGCCAGCAGCCCTCAGGCCCTTCTGAGCAATGAGCAGTTCTTC.

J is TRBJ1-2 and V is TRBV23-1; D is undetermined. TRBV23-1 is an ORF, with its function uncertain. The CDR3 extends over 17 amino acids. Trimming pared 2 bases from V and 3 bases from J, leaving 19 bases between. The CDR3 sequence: CASSQIVPTQVDYGYTF. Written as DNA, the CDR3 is TGCGCCAGCAGTCAAATCGTCCCGACCCAGGTCGACTATGGCTACACCTTC.